The clone carrying this TCR beta chain has only a few counts. Its matching antigen is unknown. V shed 8 bases and J 7 bases; nucleotides not matched to a gene: 19. Germline-derived CDR1 and CDR2 are LGHDT and YNNKEL (reference sequence). The CDR3 totals 16 residues. This specimen comes from a study of T-cell memory formation after mild COVID-19. The study, taken as a whole, reports: Mostly located in CM and EM were contracting CD4+ clones, with contracting CD8+ clones located in EMRA. That cross-reactive memory joined was suggested by some responding clones appearing in pre-infection memory.

Libraries for TCRalpha and TCRbeta carried sample barcodes and unique molecular identifiers via 5'RACE. TCRdb analysed the 5' RACE reads with MiXCR anew, one entry per CDR3 protein. Of 190,000 or so distinct CDR3 sequences listed, 27% were seen once; the top ten hold over 10%. The sequenced material came from PBMCs or a T cell subset sorted from them (not recorded which). The V gene is TRBV3-1, the J gene TRBJ2-7, with TRBD2 identical over 8 bases. This TCR came from an adult woman who had mild COVID-19 (a few samples of this study predate the infection). Cell type and time point are not known. The CDR3 bases are TGTGCCAGCTCTCGGGGTAGCGGGACGATACTTGGGGAGCAGTACTTC. This sequence encodes CASSRGSGTILGEQYF.